These T cell receptor beta chains were read from a single sample in a study of blood T cells in healthy people across ages. TCRdb reprocessed the 5' RACE reads via MiXCR and lists one record per CDR3 protein. Of about 1.6 million distinct CDR3 sequences in the sample, about 31% are singletons; the top ten hold around 10%. Sequencing was carried out using blood. Receptors were obtained from a woman aged 25 to 45 in good health. Each CDR3 is given with its conserved first and last residue. The D gene is left open where the match is weak. Size values are once, few and many counts, or a class for expanded clones, and some rows have none.

D gene	clone size	V gene	J gene	CDR3 DNA	CDR3 protein
TRBD1	-	TRBV7-9	TRBJ2-6	TGTGCCAGCAGCAAATTTACAGGGGAAGGGGCCAACGTCCTGACTTTC	CASSKFTGEGANVLTF
TRBD1	-	TRBV7-8	TRBJ1-1	TGTGCCAGCAGCTGGGGACAGGCTGACACTGAAGCTTTCTTT	CASSWGQADTEAFF
-	few	TRBV20-1	TRBJ1-2	TGCACTGGGAGGGGGGACAACTATGGCTACACCTTC	CTGRGDNYGYTF
-	-	TRBV7-6	TRBJ2-6	TGTGCCAGCAGCCCGGACGCCTCTGGGGCCAACGTCCTGACTTTC	CASSPDASGANVLTF
-	-	TRBV29-1	TRBJ2-1	TGCAGCGTTGAGAGCGGGTGGCCCGGTTACAATGAGCAGTTCTTC	CSVESGWPGYNEQFF
-	-	TRBV2	TRBJ2-4	TGTGCCAGCAGTGGAGAACTGTTAGCCAAAAACATTCAGTACTTC	CASSGELLAKNIQYF
TRBD1	-	TRBV6-5	TRBJ2-3	TGTGCCAGCAGGGGACAGGTTGCAGATACGCAGTATTTT	CASRGQVADTQYF
TRBD2	-	TRBV20-1	TRBJ2-5	TGCAGTGCTAGGAGGGGGGTAGCGGGGAGCAATGAGCAGTACTTC	CSARRGVAGSNEQYF
TRBD1	-	TRBV18	TRBJ1-1	TGTGCCAGCTCACCCGCTGACAGGGTAACAACTGAAGCTTTCTTT	CASSPADRVTTEAFF
-	-	TRBV5-1	TRBJ2-3	TGCGCCAGCAGTATCAACGGGACGTTAGACACAGATACGCAGTATTTT	CASSINGTLDTDTQYF
TRBD1	-	TRBV4-2	TRBJ1-1	TGTGCCAGCAGCCAGGGGGACAGGGCGCTGGCTGAAGCTTTCTTT	CASSQGDRALAEAFF
-	few	TRBV30	TRBJ2-7	TGTGCCTTAGACAGTACCTACGAGCAGTACTTC	CALDSTYEQYF
-	-	TRBV12-3/TRBV12-4	TRBJ1-2	TGTGCCAGCAGTGCCGGGACGGCGTCTGGCTACACCTTC	CASSAGTASGYTF
TRBD1	-	TRBV28	TRBJ2-3	TGTGCCAGCAGTCTTAATCCGGGACAGTTATCTAGCACAGATACGCAGTATTTT	CASSLNPGQLSSTDTQYF
TRBD1	few	TRBV7-3	TRBJ2-3	TGTGCCAGCAGCTTGACAGGGGTAGACACAGATACGCAGTATTTT	CASSLTGVDTDTQYF
TRBD2	-	TRBV11-2	TRBJ2-5	TGTGCCAGCAGCCCGCCTTGGGAGGGAGAGACCCAGTACTTC	CASSPPWEGETQYF
TRBD2	-	TRBV28	TRBJ2-7	TGTGCCAGCAGTCCTTGGACTAGCGGGAGTTCCGAGCAGTACTTC	CASSPWTSGSSEQYF
-	-	TRBV29-1	TRBJ1-1	TGCAGCGTTGTACAGGCGGTGAACACTGAAGCTTTCTTT	CSVVQAVNTEAFF
-	-	TRBV5-1	TRBJ2-1	TGCGCCAGCTGCTTGTGGGAGTACAATGAGCAGTTCTTC	CASCLWEYNEQFF
-	-	TRBV27	TRBJ1-2	TGTGCCAGCACCCCCTCCGGGTTAGCTAACTATGGCTACACCTTC	CASTPSGLANYGYTF
-	-	TRBV6-1	TRBJ2-1	TGTGCCAGCAGTGAACGACGGAATGAGCAGTTCTTC	CASSERRNEQFF
TRBD2	-	TRBV18	TRBJ2-1	TGTGCCAGCTCGCAAGTTAGCGGGGTCAATGAGCAGTTCTTC	CASSQVSGVNEQFF
TRBD1	few	TRBV7-6	TRBJ2-1	TGTGCCAGCAGCTTAGAGGCAGGGGGCACTAATGAGCAGTTCTTC	CASSLEAGGTNEQFF
-	-	TRBV9	TRBJ2-7	TGTGCCAGCAGGCCGGGACGGCCGTCGAGGACGGGACTTAACTACGAGCAGTACTTC	CASRPGRPSRTGLNYEQYF
TRBD1	few	TRBV4-1	TRBJ1-2	TGCGCCAGCAGCCAAGGAGAGGACAGGAACTATGGCTACACCTTC	CASSQGEDRNYGYTF
TRBD1	-	TRBV20-1	TRBJ2-5	TGCAGTGCTAGCACACAGGGGCGGACGAATGAGCAGTACTTC	CSASTQGRTNEQYF
TRBD2	-	TRBV12-3/TRBV12-4	TRBJ2-1	TGTGCCAGCAGTTTCACCCCGGGAGGCGCCTACAATGAGCAGTTCTTC	CASSFTPGGAYNEQFF
-	few	TRBV7-7	TRBJ2-5	TGTGCCAGCAGCTTAGGGTGGGGGACCCAGTACTTC	CASSLGWGTQYF
-	-	TRBV29-1	TRBJ2-7	TGCAGCGTTGAGGCTACCCAACTATCCTACGAGCAGTACTTC	CSVEATQLSYEQYF
-	few	TRBV5-1	TRBJ2-3	TGCGCCAGCAGCTTCGGCGAAGGCGGGGTTCGAGATACGCAGTATTTT	CASSFGEGGVRDTQYF
-	-	TRBV6-2/TRBV6-3	TRBJ1-5	TGTGCCAGCAGTTATGGGTTCTGGGGCAATCAGCCCCAGCATTTT	CASSYGFWGNQPQHF
-	many	TRBV29-1	TRBJ2-3	TGCAGCGTTGCCCGAGGACTGGGGGATACGCAGTATTTT	CSVARGLGDTQYF
-	-	TRBV7-8	TRBJ2-7	TGTGCCAGCAGCCCGAACGGGATCTCCTACGAGCAGTACTTC	CASSPNGISYEQYF
-	-	TRBV7-9	TRBJ2-7	TGTGCCAGCAGCGCCCCTGTGACCCACTACGAGCAGTACTTC	CASSAPVTHYEQYF
TRBD1	few	TRBV29-1	TRBJ1-2	TGCAGCGTTGATCTTGGACAGGGTACTCCTCATGGCTACACCTTC	CSVDLGQGTPHGYTF
-	-	TRBV6-6	TRBJ2-7	TGTGCCAGCAGTTACTCTTCAGTCCCTTCTTACGAGCAGTACTTC	CASSYSSVPSYEQYF
TRBD2	few	TRBV20-1	TRBJ2-1	TGCAGTGCTAAGACTAGCGGGAGGGCCGGTAATGAGCAGTTCTTC	CSAKTSGRAGNEQFF
-	-	TRBV24-1	TRBJ2-3	TGTGCCACCAGTGATCGGCGTGGAGGTACAGATACGCAGTATTTT	CATSDRRGGTDTQYF
-	many	TRBV7-9	TRBJ1-5	TGTGCCAGCGTCCACTCCCACAGGATTAGCAATCAGCCCCAGCATTTT	CASVHSHRISNQPQHF
TRBD2	-	TRBV7-2	TRBJ2-3	TGTGCCAGCAGCTTGGGCGGGGGGACGTTAGATACGCAGTATTTT	CASSLGGGTLDTQYF
-	-	TRBV7-8	TRBJ1-2	TGTGCCAGCAGTTTCAGGGTCACAAACTATGGCTACACCTTC	CASSFRVTNYGYTF
-	-	TRBV24-1	TRBJ1-4	TGTGCCACCAGTGATTGGGATGAAAAACTGTTTTTT	CATSDWDEKLFF
-	few	TRBV20-1	TRBJ2-7	TGCAGTGCTAGAGATCGGAGGCCCATCTCCTACGAGCAGTACTTC	CSARDRRPISYEQYF
TRBD2	few	TRBV7-6	TRBJ2-3	TGTGCCAGCAGCTTAGGGGGGAGCGGGGTAGATACGCAGTATTTT	CASSLGGSGVDTQYF
-	few	TRBV9	TRBJ1-2	TGTGCCAGCAGCGTAGTACCGGATGGCTACACCTTC	CASSVVPDGYTF
TRBD1	-	TRBV10-3	TRBJ1-1	TGTGCCACCGCGGACAGGGGGGACACTGAAGCTTTCTTT	CATADRGDTEAFF
-	-	TRBV3-1	TRBJ2-2	TGTGCCAGCAGCCACAGGCGCCCTGGCAACACCGGGGAGCTGTTTTTT	CASSHRRPGNTGELFF
-	few	TRBV2	TRBJ1-1	TGTGCCAGCAGTGAACGGTCGAACACTGAAGCTTTCTTT	CASSERSNTEAFF
-	few	TRBV20-1	TRBJ2-5	TGCAGCCGGACACTTCAAGAGACCCAGTACTTC	CSRTLQETQYF
-	-	TRBV21-1	TRBJ2-7	TGTGCCAGCACTACCCCTAGGGGGGAATGCTACGAGCAGTACTTC	CASTTPRGECYEQYF
-	-	TRBV3-1	TRBJ2-2	TGTGCCAGCAGCCCCCTGAGGGGGGCCAACACCGGGGAGCTGTTTTTT	CASSPLRGANTGELFF
-	-	TRBV14	TRBJ2-7	TGTGCCAGCAGCCAAGATCTGGGCCCTAGCTACGAGCAGTACTTC	CASSQDLGPSYEQYF
-	-	TRBV20-1	TRBJ1-1	TGCAGTGCTAGAGGGACAGAAAACACTGAAGCTTTCTTT	CSARGTENTEAFF
TRBD1	few	TRBV25-1	TRBJ2-7	TGTGCCAGCAGTGCCGGGACAGGCGTGGCCTACGAGCAGTACTTC	CASSAGTGVAYEQYF
-	-	TRBV12-3/TRBV12-4	TRBJ2-5	TGTGCCAGCACGGTGGGGACACCTTTCGAGACCCAGTACTTC	CASTVGTPFETQYF
TRBD2	-	TRBV9	TRBJ2-1	TGTGCCAGCAGCGTCTCGGGACTAGGACTAGAGACCCAGTTCTTC	CASSVSGLGLETQFF
-	few	TRBV7-9	TRBJ1-1	TGTGCCAGCAGAGGGACCAAGGACACTGAAGCTTTCTTT	CASRGTKDTEAFF
-	few	TRBV7-7	TRBJ2-3	TGTGCCAGCAGCCTCAAGGACGACACAGATACGCAGTATTTT	CASSLKDDTDTQYF
TRBD1	-	TRBV19	TRBJ2-1	TGTGCCAGTAGTATCGGGGACAGGGGCTACAATGAGCAGTTCTTC	CASSIGDRGYNEQFF
-	-	TRBV2	TRBJ2-2	TGTGCCAGCATAGGGTACACCGGGGAGCTGTTTTTT	CASIGYTGELFF